This TCR beta chain was captured by sequencing in a study of blood T cell repertoires in COVID-19. Study in general: Material from acute and convalescent COVID-19 was sourced from the United States, Italy and Spain. PBMCs, B-cell-depleted T cells, or T cells provided the cDNA or gDNA that made up the material.

Authors' data handling: Reference gene primer amplification gave nucleated cell count estimates. TCRdb's copy holds only in-frame clones and misses some; the assay was immunoSEQ multiplex PCR. The V and J calls and clone size are taken from that table; D and trimming were inferred from the DNA. Here the sample spans roughly 240,000 clones, approximately 83% being singletons. Sequencing input: peripheral blood. The TCR sequence derives from a woman aged 25 to 39 who had recovered from COVID-19.

The CDR3 sequence: CASSLQGADNSPLHF. CDR3 coding DNA: TGTGCCAGCTCACTGCAGGGGGCGGATAATTCACCCCTCCACTTT. This rearrangement joins TRBV18 to TRBJ1-6, with 8 bases identical to TRBD1. The CDR3 runs to 15 residues. V was clipped by 4 bases and J by 5 bases; unmatched bases: 4. Per germline, CDR1 KGHSH and CDR2 LQKENI.